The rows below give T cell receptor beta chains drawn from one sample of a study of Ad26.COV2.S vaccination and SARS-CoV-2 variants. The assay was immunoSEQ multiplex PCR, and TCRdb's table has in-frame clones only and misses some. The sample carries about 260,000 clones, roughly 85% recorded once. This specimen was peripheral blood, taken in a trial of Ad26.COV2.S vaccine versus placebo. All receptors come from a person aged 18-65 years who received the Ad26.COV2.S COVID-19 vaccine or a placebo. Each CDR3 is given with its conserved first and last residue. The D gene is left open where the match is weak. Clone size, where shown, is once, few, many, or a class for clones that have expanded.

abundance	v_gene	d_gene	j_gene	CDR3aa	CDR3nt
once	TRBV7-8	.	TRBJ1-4	CASSRRTDEKLFF	TGTGCCAGCAGCCGTCGGACCGATGAAAAACTGTTTTTT
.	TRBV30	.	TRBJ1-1	CAWSVMGNTEAFF	TGTGCCTGGAGTGTGATGGGAAACACTGAAGCTTTCTTT
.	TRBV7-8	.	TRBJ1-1	CASSRQRMNTEAFF	TGTGCCAGCAGCAGACAGAGGATGAACACTGAAGCTTTCTTT
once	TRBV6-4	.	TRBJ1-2	CASSLMSDGAGGYTF	TGTGCCAGCAGCCTGATGTCCGACGGGGCGGGCGGCTACACCTTC
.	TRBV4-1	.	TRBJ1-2	CASSQDRADGYTF	TGCGCCAGCAGCCAAGACCGGGCGGATGGCTACACCTTC
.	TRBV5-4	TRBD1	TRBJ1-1	CASSVTGTGKYAFF	TGTGCCAGCAGCGTAACCGGGACAGGGAAATATGCTTTCTTT
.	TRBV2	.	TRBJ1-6	CASSRRRNSPLHF	TGTGCCAGCTCACGCAGGCGAAATTCACCCCTCCACTTT
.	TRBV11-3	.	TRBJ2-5	CASSSMGESETQYF	TGTGCCAGCAGCTCTATGGGAGAGTCGGAGACCCAGTACTTC
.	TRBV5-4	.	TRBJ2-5	CASSLLGTITSGTQYF	TGTGCCAGCAGCCTACTTGGGACGATAACTTCGGGGACCCAGTACTTC
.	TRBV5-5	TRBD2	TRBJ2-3	CASSFSGGTDTQYF	TGTGCCAGCAGCTTTAGCGGGGGGACAGATACGCAGTATTTT
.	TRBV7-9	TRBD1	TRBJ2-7	CASSIRDRGYEQYF	TGTGCCAGCAGCATCCGGGACAGGGGTTACGAGCAGTACTTC
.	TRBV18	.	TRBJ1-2	CASSLLQGPRNYGYTF	TGTGCCAGCTCACTACTACAGGGCCCACGTAACTATGGCTACACCTTC
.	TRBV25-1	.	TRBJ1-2	CASSEAGSRGGSYGYTF	TGTGCCAGCAGTGAAGCGGGGTCGAGAGGCGGTTCCTATGGCTACACCTTC
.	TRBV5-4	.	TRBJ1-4	CASSLAGAVRGEKLFF	TGTGCCAGCAGCTTGGCGGGTGCGGTACGGGGGGAAAAACTGTTTTTT
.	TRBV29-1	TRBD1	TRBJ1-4	CSARGQGKLFF	TGCAGCGCGAGGGGACAGGGAAAACTGTTTTTT
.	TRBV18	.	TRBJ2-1	CASSPGWDNEQFF	TGTGCCAGCTCACCAGGCTGGGACAATGAGCAGTTCTTC
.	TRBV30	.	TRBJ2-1	CAWTGNAWNEQFF	TGTGCCTGGACTGGCAACGCGTGGAATGAGCAGTTCTTC
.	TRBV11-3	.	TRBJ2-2	CASSLGDRADTGELFF	TGTGCCAGCAGCTTGGGGGATCGCGCGGACACCGGGGAGCTGTTTTTT
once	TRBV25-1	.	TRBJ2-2	CASSEYRGAAVGELFF	TGTGCCAGCAGTGAATACCGGGGGGCCGCCGTGGGGGAGCTGTTTTTT
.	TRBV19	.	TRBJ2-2	CASKFGIMGHQNTGELFF	TGTGCCAGTAAATTCGGTATTATGGGACACCAGAACACCGGGGAGCTGTTTTTT
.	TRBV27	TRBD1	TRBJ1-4	CASRRDRGLATNEKLFF	TGTGCCAGCAGGAGGGACAGGGGGCTTGCAACTAATGAAAAACTGTTTTTT
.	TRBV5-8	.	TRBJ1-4	CASSLRWGSETLWVVQELFF	TGTGCCAGCAGCTTGCGGTGGGGCTCGGAAACCTTATGGGTTGTCCAGGAACTGTTTTTT
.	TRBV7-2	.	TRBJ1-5	CASSLSPPGSQPQHF	TGTGCCAGCAGTCTCAGCCCCCCGGGGAGTCAGCCCCAGCATTTT
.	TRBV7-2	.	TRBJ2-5	CASRFPPKETQYF	TGTGCCAGCAGATTTCCCCCAAAAGAGACCCAGTACTTC
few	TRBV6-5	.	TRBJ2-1	CASSYRGYNEQFF	TGTGCCAGCAGTTACCGAGGCTACAATGAGCAGTTCTTC
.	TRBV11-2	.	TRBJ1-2	CASSLEYRGSNYGYTF	TGTGCCAGCAGCTTAGAATATAGGGGGTCGAACTATGGCTACACCTTC
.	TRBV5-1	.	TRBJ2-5	CASSLAGVKETQYF	TGCGCCAGCAGCTTGGCCGGAGTTAAAGAGACCCAGTACTTC
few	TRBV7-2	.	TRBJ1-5	CASSLAPGSNQPQHF	TGTGCCAGCAGCTTAGCACCAGGCTCGAATCAGCCCCAGCATTTT
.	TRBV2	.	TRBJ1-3	CASSAGGAKGNTIYF	TGTGCCAGCAGTGCTGGGGGGGCGAAAGGAAACACCATATATTTT
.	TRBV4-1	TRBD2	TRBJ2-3	CASSQYKREGTDTQYF	TGCGCCAGCAGCCAATACAAGCGGGAGGGCACAGATACGCAGTATTTT
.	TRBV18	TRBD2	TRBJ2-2	CASSPPAGVTGELFF	TGTGCCAGCTCACCACCGGCGGGAGTGACCGGGGAGCTGTTTTTT
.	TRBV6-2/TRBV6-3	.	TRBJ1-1	CASSYGTEAFF	TGTGCCAGCAGTTACGGCACTGAAGCTTTCTTT